The next 30 T cell receptor beta chains were all read from a single sample in a study of relationships among human T cell subsets. The T cell receptor alpha and beta CDR3 regions were amplified from mRNA by semiquantitative ARM-PCR. In ARM-PCR, communal superprimers followed tagged nested gene-specific primers for exponential amplification. Each CDR3 protein is one row after TCRdb ran MiXCR on the multiplex PCR reads. The sample has some 13,000 distinct CDR3 sequences, 50% to 75% seen once. CD4+CD25+ regulatory T cells came from anti-CD25 bead selection of positively selected CD4+ cells. The sequenced material came from Tregs sorted from blood. Every receptor here comes from a middle-aged man in good health.

CDR3 bases: TGCGCCAGCAGCGAGGGACAGGGCAATCAGCCCCAGCATTTT. It codes for CASSEGQGNQPQHF. V gene TRBV5-1 combines with J gene TRBJ1-5; 8 bases fit TRBD1. The CDR3 covers 14 residues. CDR1 and CDR2 from the germline V gene are SGHRS and YFSETQ. With 4 bases clipped from V and 2 bases from J, the junction kept 2 bases outside the gene matches.

This clonotype was detected once. The V call is TRBV28, the J call TRBJ1-2; D gene uncertain. The V end was cut by 7 bases, the J end by 3 bases, with 24 bases between. This CDR3 region has 17 residues. Germline CDR1 MDHEN, CDR2 SYDVKM. CDR3 loop: CASTGPEQQYGDYGYTF. CDR3 sequence (DNA): TGTGCCAGCACCGGACCGGAACAGCAATATGGTGACTATGGCTACACCTTC.

In DNA form, the CDR3 reads TGCGCCAGCAGTGGGGCATCAAATGAGCAGTTCTTC. It translates to CASSGASNEQFF. The gene calls are TRBV10-1 and TRBJ2-1; no definite D call. Germline assignment: CDR1 WNHNN and CDR2 SYGVQD (reference sequence). Trimming removed 4 bases at V and 7 bases at J, with 8 bases between. The CDR3 runs to 12 residues.

V and J are TRBV6-6 and TRBJ1-2, with a tentative D call TRBD1 (5 bases). Trimming left V 5 bases short and J 7 bases short, with 14 bases between. The germline V gene encodes CDR1 MNHNY and CDR2 SVGAGI (reference sequence). This CDR3 contains 13 residues. The DNA for the CDR3 is TGTGCCAGCAGTGTGGGACCGGGCGGTGGCTACACCTTC. Its translation is CASSVGPGGGYTF.

The chain has TRBV4-1 and TRBJ2-4, with 7 bases fitting TRBD1. The ends lost 4 bases at V and 6 bases at J; junction bases unmatched: 12. The length of the CDR3 is 16 residues. Germline V CDR1 and CDR2: MGHRA, YSYEKL. The CDR3 bases are TGCGCCAGCAGCCCCCTGGGGGACAGTCGTACAAACATTCAGTACTTC. Its translation is CASSPLGDSRTNIQYF.

This chain links TRBV7-2 with TRBJ1-2; D remains unclear. V gave up 1 base and J gave up 8 bases, with 11 bases separating them. The V gene's germline CDR1 is SGHTA and CDR2 FQGNSA. The length of the CDR3 is 13 residues. The DNA for the CDR3 is TGTGCCAGCAGCTTAGGACCGACGGCAGGCTACACCTTC. Translating gives CASSLGPTAGYTF.

This chain joins TRBV11-2 and TRBJ2-3; TRBD2 matches at 7 bases. Losses at the gene ends were 5 bases for V and 1 base for J; bases not matched to a gene: 9. CDR1 and CDR2 (germline): SGHAT, FQNNGV. The CDR3 loop spans 16 amino acids. This CDR3 is CASSVAGLGGTDTQYF. The CDR3 DNA reads as TGTGCCAGCAGCGTTGCCGGACTAGGGGGCACAGATACGCAGTATTTT.

The J gene is TRBJ1-5, the V gene TRBV27, with D unresolved. This CDR3 region has 16 residues. The germline V and J ends were trimmed by 0 bases and 2 bases, with 11 bases remaining between them. The germline gives CDR1 MNHEY, CDR2 SMNVEV (reference sequence). The CDR3 region is CASSLSGIGGNQPQHF. In DNA, the CDR3 is TGTGCCAGCAGTTTATCAGGTATCGGGGGCAATCAGCCCCAGCATTTT.

CDR3 residues: CASSRLGRGYQETQYF. CDR3 bases: TGTGCCAGCAGCCGTCTAGGGAGGGGGTACCAAGAGACCCAGTACTTC. The V call is TRBV11-2, the J call TRBJ2-5; tentatively, D is TRBD2 (7 bases). V lost 5 bases and J 0 bases, leaving 16 bases between the germline ends. CDR1 is SGHAT, CDR2 FQNNGV, per germline. The CDR3 covers 16 residues.

The rearrangement links TRBV11-2 to TRBJ2-7, with D possibly being TRBD1 (6 bases). This CDR3 spans 13 amino acids. Germline CDR1 is SGHAT and CDR2 is FQNNGV. The V end lost 5 bases, the J end lost 5 bases, and 13 bases lay between the germline ends. As DNA, the CDR3 is TGTGCCAGCAGCCCAACAGGGATCGACGAGCAGTACTTC. This codes for CASSPTGIDEQYF.

The chain combines TRBV5-1 with TRBJ2-6, with D perhaps matching TRBD1 (6 bases). Trimming shortened V by 4 bases and J by 0 bases, and 20 bases separated the two germline ends. Looked up from germline, CDR1 is SGHRS and CDR2 is YFSETQ. The CDR3 consists of 19 residues. The DNA of the CDR3 is TGCGCCAGCAGCCCGCGACAGGCCCTGACTGCCTCTGGGGCCAACGTCCTGACTTTC. Amino acids: CASSPRQALTASGANVLTF.

V usage is TRBV5-1 and J usage is TRBJ2-5, with D hard to call. Germline V gene data show CDR1 as SGHRS and CDR2 as YFSETQ. There are 13 residues in the CDR3. Deletions cut 5 bases from V and 2 bases from J, with 10 bases between. The CDR3 DNA follows: TGCGCCAGCAGTCGCGACCAGCAAGAGACCCAGTACTTC. Translating it yields CASSRDQQETQYF.

This clonotype was observed a handful of times. The chain recombines TRBV30 with TRBJ1-1, with D possibly TRBD1 on 5 matching bases. Between the trimmed V and J ends, which lost 0 bases and 0 bases, there was a span of 11 bases. The CDR3 has 15 residues. Germline values: CDR1 GTSNPN, CDR2 SVGIG (reference sequence). CDR3 in DNA: TGTGCCTGGAGTGTACAAAGGGGATTGAACACTGAAGCTTTCTTT. This codes for CAWSVQRGLNTEAFF.

The chain recombines TRBV28 with TRBJ1-2; 8 bases map to TRBD1. V dropped 5 bases and J dropped 8; count of bases not matched to a gene: 7. The CDR3 is made up of 13 amino acids. Germline V CDR1 and CDR2: MDHEN, SYDVKM. CDR3 DNA: TGTGCCAGCAGTACCGGACAGGGAGTAGGCTACACCTTC. Translated: CASSTGQGVGYTF.

The V gene is TRBV29-1, the J gene TRBJ1-1; 8 positions agree with TRBD1. This CDR3 is built from 14 residues. Germline CDR1 SQVTM, CDR2 ANQGSEA. Losses at the gene ends were 7 bases for V and 1 base for J; bases not matched to a gene: 8. The CDR3 sequence: CSAKGQVRNTEAFF. The CDR3 DNA follows: TGCAGCGCCAAGGGACAGGTCAGGAACACTGAAGCTTTCTTT.

The chain combines TRBV18 with TRBJ1-2; 10 bases align to TRBD1. The ends lost 3 bases at V and 6 bases at J; junction bases unmatched: 4. CDR1 KGHSH and CDR2 LQKENI come from the germline V gene. The CDR3 totals 14 residues. The CDR3 DNA sequence: TGTGCCAGCTCACCGGGACAGGGGTCGGATGGCTACACCTTC. This gives the protein CASSPGQGSDGYTF.

The genes are TRBV5-6 and TRBJ2-1; 10 bases match TRBD1. This CDR3 is built from 16 residues. Germline CDR1 is SGHDT and CDR2 is YYEEEE. Trimming took 6 bases from V and 5 from J; bases not matched to a gene: 11. CDR3 nucleotides: TGTGCCAGCATCGATACCGGGACAGGGGTCCACAATGAGCAGTTCTTC. Protein: CASIDTGTGVHNEQFF.

V and J are TRBV6-2 or TRBV6-3 and TRBJ1-1; TRBD1 agrees at 7 bases. Germline CDR1 is MNHEY and CDR2 is SVGEGT. J was trimmed by 5 bases and V by 5 bases; bases with no gene match: 8. This CDR3 is 14 amino acids long. CDR3 protein: CASSRDTGVTEAFF. DNA for the CDR3: TGTGCCAGCAGTCGCGATACAGGGGTAACTGAAGCTTTCTTT.

The chain has TRBV5-1 and TRBJ1-5; maybe TRBD1 (5 bases). V was clipped by 4 bases and J by 8 bases, with 16 bases between them. There are 14 residues in the CDR3. Germline lookup yields CDR1 SGHRS and CDR2 YFSETQ. CDR3: CASSPGTAKEPQHF. In nucleotides, the CDR3 is TGCGCCAGCAGCCCTGGGACCGCTAAGGAGCCCCAGCATTTT.

This clonotype was counted a few times. The rearrangement joins TRBV11-2 to TRBJ2-7; 8 bases are shared with TRBD2. CDR1 SGHAT and CDR2 FQNNGV come from the germline V gene. The CDR3 length is 15 residues. After removal of 3 bases from V and 1 base from J, the junction contained 5 bases not matched to a gene. The CDR3 DNA reads TGTGCCAGCAGCTTGGGACTAGGGGGTTCCTACGAGCAGTACTTC. Protein: CASSLGLGGSYEQYF.

This chain uses TRBV12-3 or TRBV12-4 with TRBJ2-3, with 11 bases identical to TRBD2. This CDR3 has 17 amino acids. V lost 6 bases to trimming and J lost 2 bases; unmatched junction nucleotides: 10. The CDR3 DNA sequence: TGTGCCAGCAGCCGCGAAGTAGCGGGAGGGAACACAGATACGCAGTATTTT. It translates to CASSREVAGGNTDTQYF.

The rearrangement links TRBV24-1 to TRBJ2-1, with D possibly matching TRBD1 (6 bases). Germline lookup yields CDR1 KGHDR and CDR2 SFDVKD. The CDR3 covers 17 residues. V lost 0 bases to trimming and J lost 2 bases, with 13 bases between them. The CDR3 coding sequence is TGTGCCACCAGTGATTTGCCTTCGGGACATACCTACAATGAGCAGTTCTTC. This translates into CATSDLPSGHTYNEQFF.

This chain uses TRBV11-2 with TRBJ2-1; tentatively, D is TRBD1 or TRBD2 (5 bases each). The germline V and J ends were trimmed by 6 bases and 4 bases, with 16 bases remaining between them. The CDR3 has 15 amino acids. Looked up from germline, CDR1 is SGHAT and CDR2 is FQNNGV. The CDR3 nucleotides read TGTGCCAGCAGTTTCGGGACCGTACTTTACAATGAGCAGTTCTTC. Its protein product is CASSFGTVLYNEQFF.

The chain couples TRBV7-3 to TRBJ2-1; the match to TRBD1 covers 7 bases. With V trimmed by 1 base and J by 16 bases, 10 bases remained unmatched. CDR3 length: 13 residues. Germline lookup yields CDR1 SGHTA and CDR2 FQGTGA. This chain's CDR3 is CASSLRGTAAPFF. CDR3 DNA: TGTGCCAGCAGCTTAAGGGGGACAGCGGCGCCCTTCTTC. The full variable domain, its missing parts supplied by reference TRBV7-3 and TRBJ2-1, is GAGVSQTPSNKVTEKGKYVELRCDPISGHTALYWYRQSLGQGPEFLIYFQGTGAADDSGLPNDRFFAVRPEGSVSTLKIQRTERGDSAVYLCASSLRGTAAPFFGPGTRLTVL.

This clonotype was recorded a few times. This chain uses TRBV11-2 with TRBJ2-3; possible D gene TRBD1, 6 bases. V shed 4 bases and J shed 0 bases, with 14 bases lying between them. The V gene's germline CDR1 is SGHAT and CDR2 FQNNGV. This CDR3 comprises 16 residues. CDR3 nucleotides: TGTGCCAGCAGCTCTCGGGACACTATTAGCACAGATACGCAGTATTTT. Translating gives CASSSRDTISTDTQYF.

The chain couples TRBV18 to TRBJ2-3; maybe TRBD1 (6 bases). There are 14 residues in the CDR3. Trimming removed 4 bases at V and 2 bases at J, with 10 bases between. Germline lookup yields CDR1 KGHSH and CDR2 LQKENI. The CDR3 protein is CASSLDRHTDTQYF. CDR3 DNA: TGTGCCAGCTCACTGGACAGACACACAGATACGCAGTATTTT.

The V gene is TRBV5-1, the J gene TRBJ2-1; D might be TRBD1 (6 bases). The germline gives CDR1 SGHRS, CDR2 YFSETQ. Trimming shortened V by 4 bases and J by 4 bases, and 12 bases separated the two germline ends. This CDR3 is built from 14 residues. CDR3 protein: CASSPLTGYNEQFF. The CDR3 DNA is TGCGCCAGCAGCCCCCTGACAGGTTACAATGAGCAGTTCTTC.

The table lists this clonotype with a few counts. This chain joins TRBV28 and TRBJ1-5, with D possibly matching TRBD1 (5 bases). With 8 bases removed from V and 5 bases from J, the gap between germline ends came to 10 bases. The CDR3 runs to 12 residues. Germline V gene sequence: CDR1 MDHEN, CDR2 SYDVKM. The chain's CDR3 is CASEGRDQPQHF. CDR3 sequence (DNA): TGTGCCAGCGAGGGGAGGGATCAGCCCCAGCATTTT. Combining the CDR3 with reference TRBV28 and TRBJ1-5 gives the whole variable domain DVKVTQSSRYLVKRTGEKVFLECVQDMDHENMFWYRQDPGLGLRLIYFSYDVKMKEKGDIPEGYSVSREKKERFSLILESASTNQTSMYLCASEGRDQPQHFGDGTRLSIL.

This clonotype turned up a few times. The V call is TRBV2, the J call TRBJ2-4, with TRBD1 identical over 9 bases. Germline V gene data show CDR1 as SNHLY and CDR2 as FYNNEI. The CDR3 has 13 residues. The V segment lost 8 bases and the J segment 8 bases; nucleotides outside the gene matches: 7. In DNA, the CDR3 is TGTGCCAGCCTTGGACAGGGGACGTACATTCAGTACTTC. It translates to CASLGQGTYIQYF. Complete variable domain (other parts from reference TRBV2 and TRBJ2-4): EPEVTQTPSHQVTQMGQEVILRCVPISNHLYFYWYRQILGQKVEFLVSFYNNEISEKSEIFDDQFSVERPDGSNFTLKIRSTKLEDSAMYFCASLGQGTYIQYFGAGTRLSVL.

V and J are TRBV28 and TRBJ1-2, with no clear D. This CDR3 has 11 residues. Trimming took 4 bases from V and 8 from J, leaving 8 bases between them. Germline loops: CDR1 MDHEN, CDR2 SYDVKM. CDR3 in DNA: TGTGCCAGCAGTTCTGAAGGGGGCTACACCTTC. Its translation: CASSSEGGYTF.